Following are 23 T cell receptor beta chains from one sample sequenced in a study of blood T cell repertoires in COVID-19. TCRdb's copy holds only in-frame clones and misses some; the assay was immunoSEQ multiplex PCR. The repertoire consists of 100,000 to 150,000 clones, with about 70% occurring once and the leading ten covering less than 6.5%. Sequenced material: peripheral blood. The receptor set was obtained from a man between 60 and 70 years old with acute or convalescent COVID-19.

CDR3 DNA sequence: TGTGCCAGCAGCCAGACTCAAGAGACCCAGTACTTC. Translated: CASSQTQETQYF. V gene TRBV3-1 (or the pseudogene TRBV3-2) combines with J gene TRBJ2-5; D ambiguous. This CDR3 is 12 amino acids long. Germline V CDR1 and CDR2: LGHDT, YNNKEL (reference sequence). V was clipped by 3 bases and J by 2 bases, with 4 bases between them.

The chain's CDR3 is CASSLGTRAGGFF. The DNA for the CDR3 is TGCGCCAGCAGCTTGGGAACTAGAGCGGGGGGGTTCTTC. The gene calls are TRBV5-1 and TRBJ2-1; 9 nucleotides align to TRBD2. Germline lookup yields CDR1 SGHRS and CDR2 YFSETQ. The CDR3 is 13 residues long. V gave up 0 bases and J gave up 15 bases; unmatched junction bases: 7.

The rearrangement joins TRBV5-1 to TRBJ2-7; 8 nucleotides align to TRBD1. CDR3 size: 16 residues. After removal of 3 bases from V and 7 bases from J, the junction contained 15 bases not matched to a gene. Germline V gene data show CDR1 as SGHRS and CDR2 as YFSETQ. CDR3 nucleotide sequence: TGCGCCAGCAGCTCGGAGACTCAGGGGGCGCTGGATGAGCAGTACTTC. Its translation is CASSSETQGALDEQYF.

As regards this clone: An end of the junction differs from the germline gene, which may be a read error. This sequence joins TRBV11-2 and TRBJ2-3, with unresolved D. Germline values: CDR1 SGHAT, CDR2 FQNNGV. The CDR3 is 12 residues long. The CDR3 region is CASTLYTDTQYF. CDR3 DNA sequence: TGTGCCAGCACCTTATACACAGATACGCAGTATTTT.

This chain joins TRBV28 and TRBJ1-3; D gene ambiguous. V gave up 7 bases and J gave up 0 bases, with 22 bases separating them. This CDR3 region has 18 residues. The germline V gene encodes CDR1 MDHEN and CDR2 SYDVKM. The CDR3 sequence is CASTFPRNRGFSGNTIYF. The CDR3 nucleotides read TGTGCCAGCACCTTTCCACGTAATCGAGGGTTCTCTGGAAACACCATATATTTT. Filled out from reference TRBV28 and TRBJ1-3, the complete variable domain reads DVKVTQSSRYLVKRTGEKVFLECVQDMDHENMFWYRQDPGLGLRLIYFSYDVKMKEKGDIPEGYSVSREKKERFSLILESASTNQTSMYLCASTFPRNRGFSGNTIYFGEGSWLTVV.

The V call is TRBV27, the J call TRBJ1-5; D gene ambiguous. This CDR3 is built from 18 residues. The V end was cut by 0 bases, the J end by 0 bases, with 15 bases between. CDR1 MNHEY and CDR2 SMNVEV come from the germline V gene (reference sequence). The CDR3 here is CASSLSVREAYSNQPQHF. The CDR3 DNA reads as TGTGCCAGCAGTTTATCGGTGCGGGAGGCTTATAGCAATCAGCCCCAGCATTTT.

CDR3 DNA: TGCGCCAGCAGCAGAGGTACCGCCGAGCAGTTCTTC. Amino acid sequence: CASSRGTAEQFF. This chain links TRBV10-1 with TRBJ2-1; D is unresolved. Deletions cut 6 bases from V and 10 bases from J, with 13 bases between. CDR3 length: 12 residues. Germline V CDR1 and CDR2: WNHNN, SYGVQD (reference sequence).

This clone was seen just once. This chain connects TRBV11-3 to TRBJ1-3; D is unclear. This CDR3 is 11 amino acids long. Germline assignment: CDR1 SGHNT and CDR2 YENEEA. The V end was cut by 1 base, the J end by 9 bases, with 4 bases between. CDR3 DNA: TGTGCCAGCAGCTTAGCCAGCACCATATATTTT. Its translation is CASSLASTIYF.

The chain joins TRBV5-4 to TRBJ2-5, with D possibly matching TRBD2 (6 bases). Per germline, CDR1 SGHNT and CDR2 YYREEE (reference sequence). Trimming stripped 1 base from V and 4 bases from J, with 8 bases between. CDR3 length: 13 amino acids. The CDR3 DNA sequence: TGTGCCAGCAGCTTGCCGGGAGCAGAGACCCAGTACTTC. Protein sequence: CASSLPGAETQYF.

The CDR3 region has the DNA TGTGCCAGCAGCTTAGTCGGGGAGGTCACCGGGGAGCTGTTTTTT. It translates to CASSLVGEVTGELFF. The V gene is TRBV7-9, the J gene TRBJ2-2; D possibly corresponds to TRBD2 (6 bases). Per germline, CDR1 SEHNR and CDR2 FQNEAQ (reference sequence). The CDR3 length is 15 residues. Trimming cost V 1 base and J 4 bases, with 10 bases left between them.

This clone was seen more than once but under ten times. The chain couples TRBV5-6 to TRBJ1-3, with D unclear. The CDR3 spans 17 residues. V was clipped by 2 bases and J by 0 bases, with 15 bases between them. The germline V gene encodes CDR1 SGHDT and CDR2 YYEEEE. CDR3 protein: CASSFPEAGRSGNTIYF. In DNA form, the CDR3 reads TGTGCCAGCAGCTTCCCCGAGGCGGGCCGCTCTGGAAACACCATATATTTT.

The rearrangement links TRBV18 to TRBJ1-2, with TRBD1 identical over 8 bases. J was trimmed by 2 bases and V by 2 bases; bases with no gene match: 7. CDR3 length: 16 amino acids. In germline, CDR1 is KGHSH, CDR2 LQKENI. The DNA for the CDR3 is TGTGCCAGCTCACCAATCCAGGACAGGGAGAACTATGGCTACACCTTC. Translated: CASSPIQDRENYGYTF.

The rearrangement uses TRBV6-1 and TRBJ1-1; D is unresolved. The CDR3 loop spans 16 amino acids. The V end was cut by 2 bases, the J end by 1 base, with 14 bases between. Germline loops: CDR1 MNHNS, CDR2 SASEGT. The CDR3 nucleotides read TGTGCCAGCAGTGAACCGACGATTAACAGGAACACTGAAGCTTTCTTT. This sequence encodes CASSEPTINRNTEAFF.

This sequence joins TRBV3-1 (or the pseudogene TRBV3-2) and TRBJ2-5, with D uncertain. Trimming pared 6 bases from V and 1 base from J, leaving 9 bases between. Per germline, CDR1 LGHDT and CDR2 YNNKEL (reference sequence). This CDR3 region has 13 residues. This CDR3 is CASSRNTQETQYF. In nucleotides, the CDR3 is TGTGCCAGCAGTCGAAACACCCAAGAGACCCAGTACTTC.

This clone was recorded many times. As DNA, the CDR3 is TGCGCCAGCAGCTACGGACAGGTGGAACCCGGGGAGCTGTTTTTT. This translates into CASSYGQVEPGELFF. This sequence joins TRBV5-1 and TRBJ2-2; 7 positions agree with TRBD1. Germline V gene sequence: CDR1 SGHRS, CDR2 YFSETQ. V lost 3 bases to trimming and J lost 6 bases; unmatched junction nucleotides: 8. The CDR3 is 15 amino acids.

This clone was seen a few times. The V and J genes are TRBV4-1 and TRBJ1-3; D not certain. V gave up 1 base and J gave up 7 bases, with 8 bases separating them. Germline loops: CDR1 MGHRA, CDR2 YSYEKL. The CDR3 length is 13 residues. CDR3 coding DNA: TGCGCCAGCAGCCAAGTGCTAGTGAACACCATATATTTT. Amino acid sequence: CASSQVLVNTIYF.

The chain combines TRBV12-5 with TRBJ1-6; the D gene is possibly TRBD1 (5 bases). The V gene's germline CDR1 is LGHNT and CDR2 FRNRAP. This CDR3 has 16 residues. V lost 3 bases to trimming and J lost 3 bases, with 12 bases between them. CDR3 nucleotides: TGTGCTAGTGGTTTAGGCCGACAGCTCTATAATTCACCCCTCCACTTT. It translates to CASGLGRQLYNSPLHF.

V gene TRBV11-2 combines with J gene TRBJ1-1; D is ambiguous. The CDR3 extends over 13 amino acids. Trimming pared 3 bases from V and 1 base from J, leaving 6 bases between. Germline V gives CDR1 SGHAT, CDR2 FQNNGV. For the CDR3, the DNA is TGTGCCAGCAGCTTCAGTGGGAACACTGAAGCTTTCTTT. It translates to CASSFSGNTEAFF. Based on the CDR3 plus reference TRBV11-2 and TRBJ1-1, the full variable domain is EAGVAQSPRYKIIEKRQSVAFWCNPISGHATLYWYQQILGQGPKLLIQFQNNGVVDDSQLPKDRFSAERLKGVDSTLKIQPAKLEDSAVYLCASSFSGNTEAFFGQGTRLTVV.

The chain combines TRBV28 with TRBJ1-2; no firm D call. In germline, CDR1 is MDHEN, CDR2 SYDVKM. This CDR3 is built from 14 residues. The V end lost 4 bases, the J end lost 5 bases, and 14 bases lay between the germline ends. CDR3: CASSSPTRHYGYTF. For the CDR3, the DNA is TGTGCCAGCAGTTCCCCGACGAGGCATTATGGCTACACCTTC.

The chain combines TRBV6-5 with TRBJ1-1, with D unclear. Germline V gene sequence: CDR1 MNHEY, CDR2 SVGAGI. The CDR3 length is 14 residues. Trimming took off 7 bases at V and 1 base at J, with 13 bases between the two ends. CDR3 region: CASTGQIGNTEAFF. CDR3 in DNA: TGTGCCAGCACTGGCCAAATTGGGAACACTGAAGCTTTCTTT.

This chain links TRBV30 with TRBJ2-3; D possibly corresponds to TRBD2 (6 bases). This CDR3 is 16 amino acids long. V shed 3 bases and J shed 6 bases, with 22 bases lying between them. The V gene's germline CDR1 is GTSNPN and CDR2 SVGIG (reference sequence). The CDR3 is CAWSASLTGVGDTQYF. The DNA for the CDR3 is TGTGCCTGGAGCGCTTCCTTAACGGGAGTTGGGGATACGCAGTATTTT.

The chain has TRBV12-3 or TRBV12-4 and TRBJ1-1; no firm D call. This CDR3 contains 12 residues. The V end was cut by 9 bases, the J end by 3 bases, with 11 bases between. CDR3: CASIRGDTEAFF. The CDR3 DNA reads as TGTGCCAGTATTCGGGGTGACACTGAAGCTTTCTTT.

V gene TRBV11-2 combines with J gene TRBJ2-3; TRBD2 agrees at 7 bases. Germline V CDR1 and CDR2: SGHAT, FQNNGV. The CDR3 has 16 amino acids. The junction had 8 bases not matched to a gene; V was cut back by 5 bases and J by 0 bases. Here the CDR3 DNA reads TGTGCCAGCAGCCGATATAGCGGGCTCAGCACAGATACGCAGTATTTT. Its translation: CASSRYSGLSTDTQYF.